The 14 T cell receptor beta chains listed next were all sequenced from one sample in a study of early T cells in non-severe SARS-CoV-2 infection (dated by TCRdb to the early 2020s). The library was generated by 5' RACE. TCRdb lists the instrument as NextSeq 500. TCRdb trimmed the raw reads at Q25, called clones with MiXCR and kept productive beta chains. Here each entry gathers all rows of one CDR3 protein and keeps the most common genes and DNA. This sample comprises about 77,000 distinct CDR3 sequences, 16% of them detected only once. The ten largest account for 2.5% to 3% of the sample. The sequencing sample was made of whole blood. Source of these receptors: an adult who was a healthcare worker with PCR-confirmed SARS-CoV-2 infection or an uninfected control (not recorded which).

The gene calls are TRBV10-1 and TRBJ1-2; perhaps TRBD1 as D (6 bases). The CDR3 is 13 amino acids. Trimming shortened V by 5 bases and J by 1 base, and 8 bases separated the two germline ends. Per germline, CDR1 WNHNN and CDR2 SYGVQD (reference sequence). The chain's CDR3 is CASSMGHNYGYTF. CDR3 sequence (DNA): TGCGCCAGCAGTATGGGACATAACTATGGCTACACCTTC.

This clonotype has just a few counts. The chain joins TRBV29-1 to TRBJ1-2; perhaps TRBD1 as D (6 bases). The V end lost 4 bases, the J end lost 8 bases, and 17 bases lay between the germline ends. This CDR3 has 13 residues. Looked up from germline, CDR1 is SQVTM and CDR2 is ANQGSEA. The CDR3 spells CSVAGVLAIGYTF. The CDR3 DNA follows: TGCAGCGTTGCAGGGGTCCTAGCTATAGGCTACACCTTC.

This clonotype was found many times. This sequence joins TRBV11-2 and TRBJ2-3; 7 nucleotides match TRBD1. With V trimmed by 7 bases and J by 2 bases, 9 bases remained unmatched. The CDR3 contains 15 residues. Germline CDR1 SGHAT, CDR2 FQNNGV. The CDR3 is CASTLRGGPTDTQYF. CDR3 nucleotides: TGTGCCAGCACCCTTCGAGGGGGCCCCACAGATACGCAGTATTTT.

This clonotype was counted between two and nine times. The chain couples TRBV7-6 to TRBJ1-4; D may be TRBD1 (6 bases). Germline V gene sequence: CDR1 SGHVS, CDR2 FNYEAQ. Trimming left V 4 bases short and J 5 bases short, with 14 bases between. This CDR3 is 15 amino acids long. CDR3: CASSSTPDRNEKLFF. The CDR3, as DNA: TGTGCCAGCAGCTCGACCCCGGACAGAAATGAAAAACTGTTTTTT.

The V gene is TRBV7-6, the J gene TRBJ2-7, with 8 bases matching TRBD2. The CDR3 runs to 16 residues. The germline V gene has CDR1 SGHVS and CDR2 FNYEAQ. Losses at the gene ends were 1 base for V and 6 bases for J; bases not matched to a gene: 11. The CDR3 sequence: CASSLVPSGCVAEQYF. As DNA, the CDR3 is TGTGCCAGCAGCTTAGTGCCTAGCGGGTGTGTGGCCGAGCAGTACTTC.

The gene calls are TRBV24-1 and TRBJ2-2; D unclear. The germline CDR1 and CDR2 sequences are KGHDR and SFDVKD. This CDR3 comprises 16 residues. Trimming stripped 1 base from V and 0 bases from J, with 8 bases between. The CDR3 loop is CATSDFGTSNTGELFF. The DNA for the CDR3 is TGTGCCACCAGTGATTTCGGCACGTCGAACACCGGGGAGCTGTTTTTT.

This clonotype was counted at least ten times. This rearrangement joins TRBV6-6 to TRBJ1-1; D is perhaps TRBD1 (5 bases). Germline assignment: CDR1 MNHNY and CDR2 SVGAGI (reference sequence). The CDR3 has 15 amino acids. The V end lost 1 base, the J end lost 0 bases, and 9 bases lay between the germline ends. CDR3 sequence: CASSYLQVVNTEAFF. CDR3 sequence (DNA): TGTGCCAGCAGTTACTTACAGGTAGTGAACACTGAAGCTTTCTTT.

The count of this clonotype is one. V and J are TRBV9 and TRBJ2-3; D gene ambiguous. The length of the CDR3 is 15 residues. V was pared by 5 bases and J by 4 bases, with 17 bases between. The germline V gene encodes CDR1 SGDLS and CDR2 YYNGEE. CDR3: CASSHGGFPADTQYF. In DNA form, the CDR3 reads TGTGCCAGCAGTCACGGCGGCTTTCCGGCAGATACGCAGTATTTT.

V usage is TRBV7-9 and J usage is TRBJ2-5; the D gene is possibly TRBD2 (6 bases). The germline V and J ends were trimmed by 5 bases and 4 bases, with 20 bases remaining between them. Germline values: CDR1 SEHNR, CDR2 FQNEAQ (reference sequence). This CDR3 is 16 amino acids long. As DNA, the CDR3 is TGTGCCAGCAGCCTCACCGGCGGGACCCGGGGAGAGACCCAGTACTTC. It yields the protein CASSLTGGTRGETQYF.

The rearrangement joins TRBV10-2 to TRBJ2-2; 8 bases fit TRBD2. The V gene's germline CDR1 is WSHSY and CDR2 SAAADI. The ends lost 5 bases at V and 6 bases at J; junction bases unmatched: 5. The CDR3 has 14 amino acids. In nucleotides, the CDR3 is TGCGCCAGCAGTTCCGGGGGGGCGTCCGGGGAGCTGTTTTTT. It encodes CASSSGGASGELFF.

This clonotype was seen more than once but under ten times. The chain links TRBV14 to TRBJ2-6; D unresolved. CDR1 and CDR2 from the germline V gene are SGHDN and FVKESK. V was pared by 6 bases and J by 0 bases, with 3 bases between. The CDR3 has 13 amino acids. This CDR3 reads CASRNSGANVLTF. CDR3 nucleotide sequence: TGTGCCAGCAGAAACTCTGGGGCCAACGTCCTGACTTTC.

This clonotype appeared a few times. The chain is built from TRBV7-3 and TRBJ2-7; TRBD2 matches at 9 bases. The V gene end was trimmed by 5 bases and the J gene end by 3 bases; junction bases not matched to a gene: 2. The length of the CDR3 is 13 residues. The germline V gene encodes CDR1 SGHTA and CDR2 FQGTGA. CDR3 bases: TGTGCCAGCAGCGTGACTAGCGGCTACGAGCAGTACTTC. Translated, it gives CASSVTSGYEQYF.

This clonotype has only a few counts. V is TRBV11-3 and J is TRBJ2-1, with TRBD2 matching 7 bases. This CDR3 has 13 residues. The ends lost 4 bases at V and 5 bases at J; junction bases unmatched: 2. The germline CDR1 and CDR2 sequences are SGHNT and YENEEA. The CDR3 loop is CASSSSGNNEQFF. The CDR3 DNA follows: TGTGCCAGCAGCTCTAGCGGTAACAATGAGCAGTTCTTC.

This rearrangement joins TRBV6-5 to TRBJ1-2, with D unclear. The CDR3 is 13 amino acids. Between the trimmed V and J ends, which lost 6 bases and 1 base, there was a span of 9 bases. Germline-derived CDR1 and CDR2 are MNHEY and SVGAGI. The CDR3 is CASSLTDNYGYTF. CDR3 in DNA: TGTGCCAGCAGCCTTACAGATAACTATGGCTACACCTTC.